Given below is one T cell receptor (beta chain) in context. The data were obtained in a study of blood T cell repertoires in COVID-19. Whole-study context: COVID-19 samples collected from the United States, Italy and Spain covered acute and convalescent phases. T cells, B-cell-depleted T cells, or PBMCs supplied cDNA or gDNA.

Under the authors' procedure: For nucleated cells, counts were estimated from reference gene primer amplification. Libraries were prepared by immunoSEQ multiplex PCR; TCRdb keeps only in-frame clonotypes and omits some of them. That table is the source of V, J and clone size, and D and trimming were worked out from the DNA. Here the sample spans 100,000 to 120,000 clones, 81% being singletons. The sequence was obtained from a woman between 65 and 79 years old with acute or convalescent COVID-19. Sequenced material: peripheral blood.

CDR3 region: CASSRRTVLNQPQHF. CDR3 DNA: TGTGCCAGCAGCCGTCGGACAGTCCTCAATCAGCCCCAGCATTTT. V gene TRBV5-6 combines with J gene TRBJ1-5, with D possibly TRBD1 on 6 matching bases. Germline loops: CDR1 SGHDT, CDR2 YYEEEE. V lost 4 bases, J lost 3 bases, and 14 bases lay in between. The CDR3 has 15 residues.